The 5 T cell receptor beta chains listed next were all sequenced from one sample in a study of blood T cell repertoires in COVID-19. The protocol was immunoSEQ multiplex PCR, while the TCRdb copy is restricted to in-frame clones and leaves out a portion. The sample contains over 200,000 clones, 92% of which appear only once. The sample was peripheral blood. The receptors were sampled from a man aged 25 to 40 with acute or convalescent COVID-19.

This chain connects TRBV19 to TRBJ2-2; the match to TRBD1 covers 10 bases. This CDR3 is 16 amino acids long. Per the germline V gene, CDR1 is LNHDA and CDR2 is SQIVND (reference sequence). V lost 4 bases and J lost 7; bases outside the gene matches: 9. CDR3 residues: CASSRQGASRVGELFF. The CDR3 DNA reads as TGTGCCAGTAGTAGACAGGGGGCGTCCCGCGTCGGGGAGCTGTTTTTT.

The chain combines TRBV28 with TRBJ1-2; the D gene is possibly TRBD1 (5 bases). The CDR3 is 12 amino acids. The germline V and J ends were trimmed by 5 bases and 3 bases, with 7 bases remaining between them. Germline V gene lookup returns CDR1 MDHEN and CDR2 SYDVKM. CDR3 in DNA: TGTGCCAGCAGTCTAGGGGACTATGGCTACACCTTC. As protein: CASSLGDYGYTF.

The V gene is TRBV5-6, the J gene TRBJ2-2, with a tentative D call TRBD1 (6 bases). The ends were cut back, 1 base at V and 3 bases at J, with 10 bases in the middle. The germline V gene has CDR1 SGHDT and CDR2 YYEEEE. The length of the CDR3 is 15 residues. The DNA for the CDR3 is TGTGCCAGCAGCTTGCAGGGGAAAGACACCGGGGAGCTGTTTTTT. This translates into CASSLQGKDTGELFF.

The chain employs TRBV10-3 and TRBJ1-6, with TRBD1 identical over 8 bases. CDR1 is ENHRY and CDR2 is SYGVKD in the germline V gene. This CDR3 contains 16 residues. V dropped 6 bases and J dropped 7; count of bases not matched to a gene: 11. CDR3: CAIRGWTGQENSPLHF. The CDR3 DNA reads as TGTGCCATCAGGGGTTGGACAGGGCAGGAGAATTCACCCCTCCACTTT.

The V gene is TRBV29-1, the J gene TRBJ2-7; a possible D gene is TRBD2 (5 bases). The CDR3 is made up of 12 amino acids. The V end lost 6 bases, the J end lost 3 bases, and 12 bases lay between the germline ends. Germline CDR1 and CDR2: SQVTM and ANQGSEA. CDR3 region: CSVGGSIYEQYF. The CDR3 region has the DNA TGCAGCGTCGGAGGATCGATCTACGAGCAGTACTTC.